Below, 25 T cell receptor beta chains from the same sample are listed, as sequenced in a study of CXCR3-negative and CXCR3-positive naive CD8 T cells. Overall study findings and caveats: Relative to CXCR3-negative naive cells, CXCR3-positive naive cells had more hydrophobic TRB CDR3s.

UMI-labeled TRB cDNA libraries were prepared by 5' RACE. From the 5' RACE reads, TCRdb lists one entry per CDR3 protein and no DNA. This specimen shows about 150,000 distinct CDR3 sequences; the ten leading clones hold about 0.27%. These receptors are not linked to any known antigen. Material for sequencing was naive CXCR3+ CD8+ T cells from blood. Subset noted: CD45RO-CCR7+CD27+CD95- naive CD8+ T cells expressing CXCR3 (TNR3+). These receptors all stem from a human donor in good health. Some clones in this sample may be carry-over from other donors' samples.

The V call is TRBV20-1, the J call TRBJ2-7; TCRdb outputs TRBD2, but without DNA this stays unchecked. The germline gives CDR1 DFQATT, CDR2 SNEGSKA (reference sequence). CDR3 size: 14 residues. The CDR3 here is CSARLADSSYEQYF.

This chain connects TRBV7-2 to TRBJ2-1; TCRdb gives TRBD2 as the D gene, but with no DNA this cannot be confirmed. There are 15 residues in the CDR3. Germline lookup yields CDR1 SGHTA and CDR2 FQGNSA. This CDR3 reads CASITGGGPPMEQFF.

This chain joins TRBV5-1 and TRBJ1-1. The length of the CDR3 is 14 residues. Per germline, CDR1 SGHRS and CDR2 YFSETQ. Here the CDR3 reads CASSHGDLNTGAFF.

This CDR3 is CASSEPGMLFNEQFF. The rearrangement joins TRBV2 to TRBJ2-1; TCRdb's assignment of TRBD1 cannot be checked, as there is no DNA. Per germline, CDR1 SNHLY and CDR2 FYNNEI. This CDR3 is 15 amino acids long.

The chain recombines TRBV29-1 with TRBJ1-4; TCRdb reports TRBD1, a call that lacks DNA to check it against. CDR3 size: 13 residues. CDR1 and CDR2 (germline): SQVTM, ANQGSEA. This CDR3 reads CSARVAENEKLFF.

The genes are TRBV29-1 and TRBJ2-7; TCRdb's D call, TRBD1, is unchecked because there is no DNA. The CDR3 has 13 amino acids. From germline, CDR1 is SQVTM and CDR2 ANQGSEA. CDR3 amino acids: CSFRTGRGYEQYF.

V is TRBV27 and J is TRBJ1-1; TCRdb's assignment of TRBD1 cannot be checked, as there is no DNA. The CDR3 extends over 14 amino acids. The germline V gene has CDR1 MNHEY and CDR2 SMNVEV (reference sequence). The CDR3 sequence: CASNKIDSPTEAFF.

J is TRBJ1-1 and V is TRBV14. The CDR3 is made up of 17 amino acids. Per germline, CDR1 SGHDN and CDR2 FVKESK. CDR3 protein: CASSQDTGLSMDTEAFF.

The chain has TRBV4-3 and TRBJ2-7; TCRdb selects TRBD1, and the lack of DNA leaves this call unchecked. CDR1 is LGHNA and CDR2 is YSLEER in the germline V gene. The CDR3 has 16 residues. The CDR3 sequence is CASSQVEGTGDYEQYF.

The gene calls are TRBV7-9 and TRBJ1-1. Germline-derived CDR1 and CDR2 are SEHNR and FQNEAQ (reference sequence). The CDR3 is made up of 15 amino acids. CDR3 in amino acids: CASSFFEALNTEAFF.

The genes are TRBV7-9 and TRBJ2-3. The germline gives CDR1 SEHNR, CDR2 FQNEAQ (reference sequence). This CDR3 contains 15 residues. CDR3 amino acids: CASSLDDTSTDTQYF.

CDR3: CASRDRKELFF. The chain employs TRBV23-1 and TRBJ2-2. TRBV23-1 is identified as an open reading frame with a role that is uncertain. The CDR3 is 11 amino acids.

The chain joins TRBV13 to TRBJ2-3. Germline V gene lookup returns CDR1 PRHDT and CDR2 FYEKMQ (reference sequence). This CDR3 has 15 amino acids. The chain's CDR3 is CASSLQAASTDTQYF.

The chain combines TRBV3-2 with TRBJ2-3; absent DNA, TCRdb's TRBD2 call cannot be checked. TRBV3-2 is a pseudogene locus. The CDR3 totals 15 residues. CDR3 protein: CASSQKRARTDTQYF.

The chain is built from TRBV12-3 or TRBV12-4 and TRBJ2-2; TCRdb outputs TRBD2, but without DNA this stays unchecked. The CDR3 spans 16 residues. CDR3 amino acids: CAIQSTSGPNTGELFF.

This chain uses TRBV7-2 with TRBJ2-3; with no DNA, the TCRdb D assignment of TRBD2 cannot be verified. The CDR3 length is 20 residues. Germline V lookup: CDR1 SGHTA, CDR2 FQGNSA. This chain's CDR3 is CASSSFPGLAGYKSTDTQYF.

The gene calls are TRBV7-2 and TRBJ2-7; TCRdb proposes TRBD1, but this gene call is untestable without DNA. CDR3 length: 15 amino acids. Germline V gene lookup returns CDR1 SGHTA and CDR2 FQGNSA. Here the CDR3 reads CASSLRGVEAYEQYF.

The chain links TRBV28 to TRBJ2-3; TCRdb gives TRBD1 as the D gene, but with no DNA this cannot be confirmed. The CDR3 contains 16 residues. Germline V gene data show CDR1 as MDHEN and CDR2 as SYDVKM. This CDR3 is CASSPLGWRYTDTQYF.

The chain couples TRBV12-3 or TRBV12-4 to TRBJ2-5; TCRdb reports TRBD1, a call that lacks DNA to check it against. The CDR3 covers 13 residues. The CDR3 spells CASSWADQETQYF.

J is TRBJ1-1 and V is TRBV6-1; the TRBD1 assignment by TCRdb is unverifiable without DNA. Germline V gene sequence: CDR1 MNHNS, CDR2 SASEGT. This CDR3 has 14 amino acids. The chain's CDR3 is CASSENAQGAEAFF.

The chain carries TRBV29-1 and TRBJ2-7; the D call from TCRdb, TRBD1, cannot be confirmed without DNA. Germline CDR1 is SQVTM and CDR2 is ANQGSEA. The CDR3 spans 12 residues. CDR3 amino acids: CSVETGGPEQYF.

The chain recombines TRBV29-1 with TRBJ2-2; TCRdb lists TRBD1, though no DNA is available to test this call. In germline, CDR1 is SQVTM, CDR2 ANQGSEA. The CDR3 consists of 12 residues. CDR3 sequence: CSVDGATGELFF.

The chain has TRBV20-1 and TRBJ2-2; TCRdb gives TRBD2 as the D gene, but with no DNA this cannot be confirmed. CDR1 is DFQATT, CDR2 SNEGSKA, per germline (reference sequence). This CDR3 spans 14 amino acids. The CDR3 loop is CSSRDLEGTGELFF.

This rearrangement joins TRBV7-9 to TRBJ2-7; TCRdb gives TRBD2 as the D gene, but with no DNA this cannot be confirmed. This CDR3 is 16 amino acids long. Germline V gene data show CDR1 as SEHNR and CDR2 as FQNEAQ (reference sequence). Here the CDR3 reads CASSRRLAGGSYEQYF.

This rearrangement joins TRBV29-1 to TRBJ2-1; with no DNA, the TCRdb D assignment of TRBD2 cannot be verified. Germline CDR1 is SQVTM and CDR2 is ANQGSEA. There are 14 residues in the CDR3. This chain's CDR3 is CSVYPMTSWNEQFF.